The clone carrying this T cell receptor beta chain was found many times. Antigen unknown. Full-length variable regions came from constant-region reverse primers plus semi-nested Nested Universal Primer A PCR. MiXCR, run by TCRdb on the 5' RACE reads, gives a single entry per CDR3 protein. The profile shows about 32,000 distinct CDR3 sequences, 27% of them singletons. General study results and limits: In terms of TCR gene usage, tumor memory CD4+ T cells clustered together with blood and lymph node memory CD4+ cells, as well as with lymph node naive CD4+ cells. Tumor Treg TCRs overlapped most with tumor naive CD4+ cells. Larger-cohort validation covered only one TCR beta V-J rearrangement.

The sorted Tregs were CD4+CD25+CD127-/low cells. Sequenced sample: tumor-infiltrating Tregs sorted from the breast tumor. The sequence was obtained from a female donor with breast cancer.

The CDR3 protein is CASSYGTYANTGELFF. CDR3 nucleotide sequence: TGTGCCAGCAGTTACGGGACTTACGCGAACACCGGGGAGCTGTTTTTT. The chain employs TRBV6-5 and TRBJ2-2; D perhaps matches TRBD2 (6 bases). The V end was cut by 2 bases, the J end by 0 bases, with 10 bases between. The CDR3 totals 16 residues. Germline V gives CDR1 MNHEY, CDR2 SVGAGI.